A single sample is the source of the 4 T cell receptor beta chains below, sequenced in a study of blood T cell repertoires in COVID-19. Here immunoSEQ multiplex PCR was the method, and the copy in TCRdb shows in-frame clones only, minus some. The sample holds 140,000 to 150,000 clones, 80% to 90% seen once. Sequencing was performed on peripheral blood. The receptors shown here come from a woman aged 55 to 70 with COVID-19, enrolled during active disease.

The chain has TRBV5-6 and TRBJ2-3; 8 bases fit TRBD2. CDR3 size: 13 residues. V lost 2 bases and J lost 11; bases outside the gene matches: 7. CDR1 and CDR2 (germline): SGHDT, YYEEEE. CDR3 sequence: CASSLQTAGVQYF. CDR3 coding DNA: TGTGCCAGCAGCTTACAGACAGCGGGGGTGCAGTATTTT.

The V and J genes are TRBV3-1 (or the pseudogene TRBV3-2) and TRBJ2-5; 9 bases agree with TRBD2. Per germline, CDR1 LGHDT and CDR2 YNNKEL (reference sequence). J was trimmed by 3 bases and V by 0 bases; bases with no gene match: 5. The CDR3 loop spans 16 amino acids. CDR3 nucleotide sequence: TGTGCCAGCAGCCAAGATCAGCGCGGGGGGGAAGAGACCCAGTACTTC. As protein: CASSQDQRGGEETQYF.

This chain connects TRBV30 to TRBJ1-2; 8 bases line up with TRBD1. The CDR3 runs to 17 residues. The V segment lost 2 bases and the J segment 3 bases; nucleotides outside the gene matches: 14. Germline V gene lookup returns CDR1 GTSNPN and CDR2 SVGIG (reference sequence). In DNA form, the CDR3 reads TGTGCCTGGAGTAAGCCGGCCGGGACAGGTGAATACTATGGCTACACCTTC. This encodes CAWSKPAGTGEYYGYTF.

Turning to this clone: One end of the junction is discordant with germline, which a read error may explain. The chain recombines TRBV6-6 with TRBJ2-7; D is perhaps TRBD1 (6 bases). The CDR3 totals 14 residues. CDR1 is MNHNY, CDR2 SVGAGI, per germline (reference sequence). The CDR3 loop reads CAGSYSDRPYEQYF. Here the CDR3 DNA reads TGTGCCGGCAGTTACTCGGACAGACCCTACGAGCAGTACTTC.